This TCR beta chain came from a study of blood T cell repertoires in COVID-19. Repertoires were generated with immunoSEQ multiplex PCR, while TCRdb's copy carries only in-frame clones and drops some. The data contain 60,000 to 80,000 clones, 65% to 85% of them singletons. V was pared by 3 bases and J by 6 bases, with 14 bases of the junction left unmatched. CDR1 KGHDR and CDR2 SFDVKD come from the germline V gene. The CDR3 runs to 19 residues. Sequencing input: peripheral blood. The TCR was taken from a middle-aged man with COVID-19, enrolled during active disease. This sequence joins TRBV24-1 and TRBJ2-1; TRBD2 aligns across 12 bases. The DNA of the CDR3 is TGTGCCACCAGTGATCCGCGGACTAGCGGGAACTCATTACGCAATGAGCAGTTCTTC. Translated: CATSDPRTSGNSLRNEQFF.